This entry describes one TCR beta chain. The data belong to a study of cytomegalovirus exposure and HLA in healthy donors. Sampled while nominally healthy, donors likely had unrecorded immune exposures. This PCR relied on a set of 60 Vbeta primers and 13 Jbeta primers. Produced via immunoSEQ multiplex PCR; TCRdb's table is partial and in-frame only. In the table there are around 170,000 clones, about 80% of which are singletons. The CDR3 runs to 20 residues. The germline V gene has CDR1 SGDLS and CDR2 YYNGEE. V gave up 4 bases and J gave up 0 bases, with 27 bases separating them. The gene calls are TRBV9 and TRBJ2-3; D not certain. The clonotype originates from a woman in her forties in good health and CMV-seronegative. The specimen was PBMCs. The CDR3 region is CASSHPSPVGQTPSTDTQYF. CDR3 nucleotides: TGTGCCAGCAGCCACCCCAGCCCTGTGGGCCAGACCCCTAGCACAGATACGCAGTATTTT.